This entry lists 25 T cell receptor beta chains sequenced from one sample in a study of blood T cells in healthy people across ages. A sample-barcoded 5' primer and a J-beta primer mix were used in a second PCR of roughly 6 to 12 cycles. MiXCR, applied by TCRdb to the 5' RACE reads, yields one record per CDR3 protein. The sample yields 590,000 or so distinct CDR3 sequences, about 30% seen once. Sample: blood. Receptors were obtained from a woman of 80 years or more in good health.

V is TRBV28 and J is TRBJ2-4, with 7 bases matching TRBD2. The J call may be wrong; the DNA end is better matched by TRBJ2-5. CDR1 is MDHEN, CDR2 SYDVKM, per germline. The CDR3 sequence is 12 residues long. CDR3 coding DNA: TGTGCCAGCATCGGGGGGTCGGAGACCCAGTACTTC. Protein sequence: CASIGGSETQYF.

Remarks on this clonotype: One end of the junction is discordant with germline, which a read error may explain. The genes are TRBV6-5 and TRBJ1-4, with 8 bases fitting TRBD1. This CDR3 region has 15 residues. Germline lookup yields CDR1 MNHEY and CDR2 SVGAGI. This CDR3 reads CASRSDRGLNEKPFF. CDR3 nucleotide sequence: TGTGCCAGCAGATCAGACAGGGGACTTAATGAAAAACCGTTTTTT.

In its sample, this clonotype was seen many times. The chain uses TRBV20-1 and TRBJ1-5, with D perhaps TRBD1 (5 bases). The V gene lost 7 bases and the J gene lost 4 bases, with 23 bases spanning the gap. The CDR3 length is 16 residues. The germline CDR1 and CDR2 sequences are DFQATT and SNEGSKA (reference sequence). The CDR3 protein is CSVVGESPGQNQPQHF. CDR3 bases: TGCAGTGTTGTAGGGGAGAGTCCAGGGCAAAATCAGCCCCAGCATTTT.

In its sample, this clonotype was seen many times. This chain uses TRBV5-6 with TRBJ1-1, with TRBD1 matching 8 bases. The CDR3 sequence is 17 residues long. Germline CDR1 reads SGHDT; CDR2 reads YYEEEE. J was trimmed by 4 bases and V by 2 bases; bases with no gene match: 13. As DNA, the CDR3 is TGTGCCAGCAGCTTTGCCTCGAGTAGGACAGGGATCACTGAAGCTTTCTTT. Residues: CASSFASSRTGITEAFF.

In this sample, this clonotype turned up a few times. Mismatch with germline at one junction end may stem from a read error. This rearrangement joins TRBV6-6 to TRBJ1-6; TRBD1 might be the D (5 bases). Germline V gives CDR1 MNHNY, CDR2 SVGAGI (reference sequence). The CDR3 sequence is 15 residues long. CDR3 DNA sequence: TGTACCAGCACTCCGACAGAGTCATATAATTCACCCCTCCACTTT. This codes for CTSTPTESYNSPLHF.

For this clonotype: A much bigger clone sits one base away, suggesting this may be a read error. The J gene is TRBJ1-2, the V gene TRBV20-1; 9 bases align to TRBD1. This CDR3 is 13 amino acids long. The germline CDR1 and CDR2 sequences are DFQATT and SNEGSKA (reference sequence). The DNA of the CDR3 is TGCAGGGGCCGGGACAGGGAAAACTATGGCTACACCTTC. Its translation is CRGRDRENYGYTF.

This clonotype was seen repeatedly, ten times or more. The chain has TRBV2 and TRBJ1-2; 9 positions match TRBD1. Germline V gene data show CDR1 as SNHLY and CDR2 as FYNNEI. Unmatched junction bases numbered 2, after V lost 5 bases and J lost 1 base. This CDR3 spans 14 amino acids. The CDR3 loop is CASSRDRDNYGYTF. The CDR3 DNA is TGTGCCAGCAGTCGGGACAGGGATAACTATGGCTACACCTTC.

This clonotype occurred many times. The chain employs TRBV7-9 and TRBJ1-5, with D perhaps TRBD1 (6 bases). The length of the CDR3 is 13 residues. V was pared by 3 bases and J by 7 bases, with 10 bases between. In germline, CDR1 is SEHNR, CDR2 FQNEAQ (reference sequence). CDR3 sequence reads: CASSFTGTQPQHF. The CDR3 DNA sequence: TGTGCCAGCAGCTTCACAGGGACCCAGCCCCAGCATTTT.

This clonotype has a count of ten or more. At one end, the junction sequence differs from germline, possibly due to a read error. The chain links TRBV5-1 to TRBJ2-3, with 10 bases that match TRBD2. Per germline, CDR1 SGHRS and CDR2 YFSETQ. The CDR3 loop spans 14 amino acids. The CDR3 bases are TGTGCCAGCAGCCTAGCGGGGGGCACAGATACGCAGTATTTT. Protein sequence: CASSLAGGTDTQYF.

This clonotype was detected many times. The gene calls are TRBV7-3 and TRBJ1-2; maybe TRBD1 (5 bases). Trimming cost V 2 bases and J 4 bases, with 14 bases left between them. This CDR3 is built from 15 residues. Germline values: CDR1 SGHTA, CDR2 FQGTGA. The CDR3 nucleotides are TGTGCCAGCAGCTTAGTCCCAGGGACCAGCTATGGCTACACCTTC. Amino acids: CASSLVPGTSYGYTF.

This clonotype has a count of ten or more. The genes are TRBV20-1 and TRBJ2-1, with 15 positions matching TRBD2. The germline V gene encodes CDR1 DFQATT and CDR2 SNEGSKA (reference sequence). V shed 3 bases and J 10 bases; nucleotides not matched to a gene: 7. The CDR3 loop spans 15 amino acids. Here the CDR3 reads CSASHGTSGGREQFF. The CDR3 nucleotides are TGCAGTGCTAGCCACGGGACTAGCGGGGGGAGGGAGCAGTTCTTC.

This rearrangement joins TRBV5-1 to TRBJ2-4; D not certain. The CDR3 spans 14 residues. Germline CDR1 is SGHRS and CDR2 is YFSETQ. With 4 bases removed from V and 0 bases from J, the gap between germline ends came to 8 bases. Written as DNA, the CDR3 is TGCGCCAGCAGCCGCGACTTAGCCAAAAACATTCAGTACTTC. It encodes CASSRDLAKNIQYF.

This clonotype was counted at least ten times. The chain has TRBV20-1 and TRBJ1-2; maybe TRBD1 (6 bases). CDR1 and CDR2 (germline): DFQATT, SNEGSKA (reference sequence). V was pared by 0 bases and J by 4 bases, with 12 bases between. The CDR3 is made up of 14 amino acids. The CDR3, as DNA: TGCAGTGCTAGAGATCGCCGGGGGCCCTATGGCTACACCTTC. This encodes CSARDRRGPYGYTF.

This rearrangement joins TRBV5-1 to TRBJ1-2, with 10 bases fitting TRBD1. CDR1 is SGHRS, CDR2 YFSETQ, per germline. CDR3 length: 13 residues. The ends lost 0 bases at V and 12 bases at J; junction bases unmatched: 5. CDR3 bases: TGCGCCAGCAGCTTGGCTCGACAGGGGGCGAACACCTTC. This gives the protein CASSLARQGANTF.

This clonotype appeared many times. This chain links TRBV2 with TRBJ2-6; D is unclear. The V end lost 2 bases, the J end lost 0 bases, and 8 bases lay between the germline ends. The germline V gene encodes CDR1 SNHLY and CDR2 FYNNEI. The length of the CDR3 is 16 residues. The CDR3 protein is CASSELGRSGANVLTF. In DNA, the CDR3 is TGTGCCAGCAGTGAATTAGGTCGCTCTGGGGCCAACGTCCTGACTTTC.

This clonotype was detected ten times or more. The V call is TRBV28, the J call TRBJ1-2; no clear D gene. Trimming removed 4 bases at V and 4 bases at J, with 16 bases between. CDR3 length equals 15 residues. Germline V gene data show CDR1 as MDHEN and CDR2 as SYDVKM. The CDR3 spells CASSYPAELSYGYTF. The DNA of the CDR3 is TGTGCCAGCAGTTACCCCGCGGAGTTGAGCTATGGCTACACCTTC.

This clonotype was recorded many times. This sequence joins TRBV24-1 and TRBJ2-3; no firm D call. This CDR3 is 16 amino acids long. CDR1 and CDR2 from the germline V gene are KGHDR and SFDVKD. V lost 4 bases and J lost 1, with 14 bases in between. The CDR3 sequence is CATSDVAGYGTDTQYF. For the CDR3, the DNA is TGTGCCACCAGTGACGTAGCCGGTTACGGCACAGATACGCAGTATTTT.

This clonotype was observed at least ten times. V gene TRBV7-2 combines with J gene TRBJ2-3, with 10 bases identical to TRBD1. The junction had 6 bases not matched to a gene; V was cut back by 5 bases and J by 4 bases. Germline V gene data show CDR1 as SGHTA and CDR2 as FQGNSA. This CDR3 comprises 15 residues. This chain's CDR3 is CASSPWTGGADTQYF. The CDR3, as DNA: TGTGCCAGCAGCCCGTGGACAGGGGGAGCAGATACGCAGTATTTT.

This clonotype was detected a few times. A read error may produce the germline difference seen at one junction end. This sequence joins TRBV6-6 and TRBJ2-3; D possibly matches TRBD1 or TRBD2 (6 bases each). The CDR3 is 15 amino acids. In germline, CDR1 is MNHNY, CDR2 SVGAGI (reference sequence). This chain's CDR3 is CTSSLSRGPRDTQYF. DNA of the CDR3: TGTACCAGCAGCCTCTCTCGGGGGCCGAGAGATACGCAGTATTTT.

A few counts support this clonotype. This chain connects TRBV20-1 to TRBJ1-5; 10 bases fit TRBD1. CDR1 is DFQATT and CDR2 is SNEGSKA in the germline V gene (reference sequence). The J segment lost 4 bases and the V segment lost 1 base, leaving 7 bases of the junction unmatched. The CDR3 runs 16 residues. CDR3 coding DNA: TGCAGTGCTAGAGGAGCGCGGACAGGGGGAAATCAGCCCCAGCATTTT. It encodes CSARGARTGGNQPQHF.

This clonotype was seen a few times. The chain links TRBV20-1 to TRBJ2-1; TRBD2 matches 13 bases. The J call may be incorrect, as the DNA end agrees better with TRBJ2-7. The CDR3 has 17 amino acids. Germline V CDR1 and CDR2: DFQATT, SNEGSKA (reference sequence). This CDR3 is CSGLGTSGEFVYNEQYF. In DNA form, the CDR3 reads TGCAGCGGCCTCGGGACTAGCGGGGAATTTGTCTACAATGAGCAGTACTTC.

This clonotype was found many times. This sequence joins TRBV20-1 and TRBJ1-6; 7 positions match TRBD1. The CDR3 is made up of 13 amino acids. Trimming at V came to 3 bases and at J to 7 bases, leaving 3 bases not matched to a gene. Germline V gene lookup returns CDR1 DFQATT and CDR2 SNEGSKA (reference sequence). The CDR3 is CSASDRVNSPLHF. DNA of the CDR3: TGCAGTGCTAGTGACAGGGTGAATTCACCCCTCCACTTT.

This chain links TRBV10-3 with TRBJ1-6, with D unclear. CDR1 and CDR2 from the germline V gene are ENHRY and SYGVKD. V lost 6 bases, J lost 1 base, and 10 bases lay in between. The CDR3 is made up of 15 amino acids. CDR3 amino acids: CAISRADSYNSPLHF. The CDR3 DNA is TGTGCCATCAGCCGGGCCGATTCCTATAATTCACCCCTCCACTTT.

As concerns this clonotype: This may come from a read error, since a much larger clone is one base off. This chain links TRBV9 with TRBJ2-5, with D unclear. V dropped 0 bases and J dropped 11 bases, with 11 bases sitting between them. Germline-derived CDR1 and CDR2 are SGDLS and YYNGEE. The CDR3 runs to 12 residues. CDR3 bases: TGTGCCAGCAGCGTAGACTCGGGTGAGCAGTACTTC. It yields the protein CASSVDSGEQYF.

V and J are TRBV2 and TRBJ2-1; D is uncertain. The CDR3 is 13 residues long. Germline loops: CDR1 SNHLY, CDR2 FYNNEI. Trimming pared 3 bases from V and 4 bases from J, leaving 7 bases between. In DNA form, the CDR3 reads TGTGCCAGCAGTGAGAGGCAGTACAATGAGCAGTTCTTC. It codes for CASSERQYNEQFF.